These 25 T cell receptor beta chains share one sample of origin, sequenced in a study of spatial heterogeneity in lung cancer. Sample time point: blood at routine non-recurrence follow-up after resection. TCRdb called the 5' RACE reads again in MiXCR, with one record for every CDR3 protein. The sample contains roughly 70,000 distinct CDR3 sequences, about 9.5% of which appear only once. Here the sequenced sample was PBMCs, taken at follow-up. Receptors originate from a female donor with early-stage non-small cell lung cancer.

This clonotype was found many times. The chain has TRBV7-8 and TRBJ1-6; possible D gene TRBD1, 5 bases. The CDR3 has 14 amino acids. V shed 2 bases and J shed 10 bases, with 12 bases lying between them. Per germline, CDR1 SGHVS and CDR2 FQNEAQ. The CDR3, as DNA: TGTGCCAGCAGCTTAAGGCAGGCAGGGTCACCCCTCCACTTT. Translated, it gives CASSLRQAGSPLHF.

Only a few counts were recorded for this clonotype. A read error is possible here, since a much larger clone lies one base away. CDR3 sequence (DNA): TGCGCCAGCAGCTTGGGCGCGGGGCAGGACACTAAAGCTTTCTTT. Translating it yields CASSLGAGQDTKAFF. The chain joins TRBV5-1 to TRBJ1-1; the D gene is possibly TRBD1 (5 bases). The germline V gene has CDR1 SGHRS and CDR2 YFSETQ. The CDR3 spans 15 residues. The full variable domain, rest sourced from reference TRBV5-1 and TRBJ1-1, is KAGVTQTPRYLIKTRGQQVTLSCSPISGHRSVSWYQQTPGQGLQFLFEYFSETQRNKGNFPGRFSGRQFSNSRSEMNVSTLELGDSALYLCASSLGAGQDTKAFFGQGTRLTVV.

This clonotype was seen ten or more times. V gene TRBV6-2 or TRBV6-3 combines with J gene TRBJ2-1; D gene uncertain. Germline-derived CDR1 and CDR2 are MNHEY and SVGEGT. The CDR3 totals 11 residues. V shed 5 bases and J shed 8 bases, with 7 bases lying between them. The CDR3 here is CASSQFDEQFF. CDR3 bases: TGTGCCAGCAGTCAGTTCGATGAGCAGTTCTTC.

The rearrangement links TRBV7-6 to TRBJ2-1, with TRBD2 matching 11 bases. Germline V lookup: CDR1 SGHVS, CDR2 FNYEAQ. V was pared by 7 bases and J by 7 bases, with 9 bases of the junction left unmatched. This CDR3 has 15 residues. The CDR3 loop reads CASNRLAGSDNEQFF. CDR3 coding DNA: TGTGCCAGCAATAGACTAGCGGGATCAGATAATGAGCAGTTCTTC. Full variable domain (missing parts from reference TRBV7-6 and TRBJ2-1): GAGVSQSPRYKVTKRGQDVALRCDPISGHVSLYWYRQALGQGPEFLTYFNYEAQQDKSGLPNDRFSAERPEGSISTLTIQRTEQRDSAMYRCASNRLAGSDNEQFFGPGTRLTVL.

This clonotype was recorded at least ten times. This chain joins TRBV7-9 and TRBJ1-1, with TRBD1 matching 11 bases. The CDR3 covers 15 residues. J was trimmed by 5 bases and V by 4 bases; bases with no gene match: 6. Per the germline V gene, CDR1 is SEHNR and CDR2 is FQNEAQ (reference sequence). CDR3 sequence (DNA): TGTGCCAGCAGCTCCTGGACAGGGGGCGGGACTGAAGCTTTCTTT. This sequence encodes CASSSWTGGGTEAFF.

The chain recombines TRBV7-9 with TRBJ1-5; D call uncertain. Germline V CDR1 and CDR2: SEHNR, FQNEAQ (reference sequence). Trimming removed 0 bases at V and 1 base at J, with 4 bases between. The CDR3 is 14 amino acids. The CDR3 bases are TGTGCCAGCAGCTTAGCCGGGAGCAATCAGCCCCAGCATTTT. Protein product: CASSLAGSNQPQHF.

This clonotype was seen repeatedly, ten times or more. The V gene is TRBV28, the J gene TRBJ2-7, with a weak D call TRBD1 (6 bases). V was pared by 7 bases and J by 2 bases, with 21 bases between. Germline-derived CDR1 and CDR2 are MDHEN and SYDVKM. The CDR3 sequence is 16 residues long. CDR3 loop: CASIQAGARFAYEQYF. DNA of the CDR3: TGTGCCAGCATCCAGGCAGGGGCCCGATTTGCCTACGAGCAGTACTTC.

This clonotype was counted many times. This chain joins TRBV24-1 and TRBJ2-3; either TRBD1 or TRBD2 may fit D (5 bases each). V lost 5 bases and J lost 0, with 8 bases in between. Per germline, CDR1 KGHDR and CDR2 SFDVKD. The CDR3 loop spans 14 amino acids. CDR3 protein: CATSGDGSTDTQYF. DNA of the CDR3: TGTGCCACCAGTGGGGACGGGAGCACAGATACGCAGTATTTT.

The table lists this clonotype with a few counts. DNA for the CDR3: TGTGCCATCGCGGACAGGCGAAACACTGAAGCTTTCTTT. Amino acids: CAIADRRNTEAFF. This rearrangement joins TRBV10-3 to TRBJ1-1; 7 nucleotides line up with TRBD1. Germline lookup yields CDR1 ENHRY and CDR2 SYGVKD. The V and J ends lost 8 bases and 2 bases, in that order; junction bases with no gene match: 5. This CDR3 comprises 13 residues.

This clonotype was seen a few times. J is TRBJ1-1 and V is TRBV19; D unclear. V gave up 0 bases and J gave up 10 bases, with 12 bases separating them. The length of the CDR3 is 13 residues. Germline V gene sequence: CDR1 LNHDA, CDR2 SQIVND (reference sequence). In DNA form, the CDR3 reads TGTGCCAGTAGTATAGATCTCAATGCCAGAGCTTTCTTT. Translated, it gives CASSIDLNARAFF.

This clonotype was picked up many times. The chain carries TRBV24-1 and TRBJ2-4; 12 bases match TRBD1. This CDR3 comprises 20 residues. Losses at the gene ends were 5 bases for V and 0 bases for J; bases not matched to a gene: 13. Germline CDR1 and CDR2: KGHDR and SFDVKD. CDR3 in DNA: TGTGCCACCAGTGGACGGGGACAGGGGGCGCTGGAGGTAGCCAAAAACATTCAGTACTTC. Its translation: CATSGRGQGALEVAKNIQYF.

The CDR3 DNA sequence: TGCGCCAGCAGCTTGACGGCCCTAAGGGAGACCCAGTACTTC. It encodes CASSLTALRETQYF. The chain couples TRBV5-1 to TRBJ2-5; D call uncertain. CDR1 is SGHRS and CDR2 is YFSETQ in the germline V gene. V dropped 1 base and J dropped 5 bases, with 12 bases sitting between them. The CDR3 loop spans 14 amino acids.

About this clonotype itself: A read error may explain this, as a much larger clone is one base away. CDR3 region: CASTEDRDEDEQFF. DNA of the CDR3: TGTGCCAGCACCGAGGACAGGGACGAGGATGAGCAGTTCTTC. The rearrangement links TRBV2 to TRBJ2-1; 8 positions match TRBD1. The CDR3 covers 14 residues. The V segment lost 7 bases and the J segment 8 bases; nucleotides outside the gene matches: 10. CDR1 and CDR2 from the germline V gene are SNHLY and FYNNEI.

The J gene is TRBJ2-7, the V gene TRBV20-1; tentatively, D is TRBD1 (5 bases). V lost 7 bases, J lost 5 bases, and 9 bases lay in between. The CDR3 covers 10 residues. Per germline, CDR1 DFQATT and CDR2 SNEGSKA (reference sequence). The CDR3 bases are TGCAGTGGATTCAGGGACGAGCAGTACTTC. It specifies CSGFRDEQYF.

To note about this clonotype: This could be a read error, since a much larger clone is one nucleotide away. The chain combines TRBV3-1 with TRBJ2-1; TRBD2 matches at 10 bases. In germline, CDR1 is LGHDT, CDR2 YNNKEL (reference sequence). CDR3 length equals 15 residues. This chain's CDR3 is CASSQDRTSGNGQFF. Here the CDR3 DNA reads TGTGCCAGCAGCCAAGACCGGACTAGCGGCAATGGGCAGTTCTTC.

This clonotype turned up a few times. The chain combines TRBV5-1 with TRBJ2-1; D perhaps matches TRBD2 (6 bases). Trimming cost V 0 bases and J 6 bases, with 25 bases left between them. Germline CDR1 SGHRS, CDR2 YFSETQ. CDR3 length: 19 amino acids. The CDR3 bases are TGCGCCAGCAGCTTGGACAGGCTACTTCCTAACCGGAGGGGCAATGAGCAGTTCTTC. The encoded protein is CASSLDRLLPNRRGNEQFF.

The sample holds many counts of this clonotype. The CDR3 sequence is CASRLAGYTGELFF. CDR3 in DNA: TGTGCCAGCAGACTAGCGGGATACACCGGGGAGCTGTTTTTT. The gene calls are TRBV27 and TRBJ2-2; 10 positions agree with TRBD2. From germline, CDR1 is MNHEY and CDR2 SMNVEV (reference sequence). Unmatched junction bases numbered 1, after V lost 6 bases and J lost 3 bases. CDR3 length: 14 residues.

This clonotype appeared many times. CDR3 in amino acids: CASSPKRHEQFF. CDR3 nucleotide sequence: TGTGCCAGCAGCCCTAAGCGTCATGAGCAGTTCTTC. The chain recombines TRBV9 with TRBJ2-1; no clear D gene. This CDR3 is 12 amino acids long. V lost 4 bases, J lost 8 bases, and 10 bases lay in between. CDR1 is SGDLS and CDR2 is YYNGEE in the germline V gene.

This clonotype occurred many times. The chain combines TRBV6-1 with TRBJ2-1; maybe TRBD2 (5 bases). The V gene's germline CDR1 is MNHNS and CDR2 SASEGT. With 0 bases removed from V and 0 bases from J, the gap between germline ends came to 12 bases. The CDR3 extends over 17 amino acids. CDR3 DNA sequence: TGTGCCAGCAGTGAAGCTGGAGGAGCGAGCTCCTACAATGAGCAGTTCTTC. Translating it yields CASSEAGGASSYNEQFF.

The table lists this clonotype with many counts. CDR3 sequence reads: CASSSPGLASTDTQYF. The CDR3 nucleotides read TGTGCCAGCAGCTCACCGGGACTAGCGAGCACAGATACGCAGTATTTT. V is TRBV7-9 and J is TRBJ2-3, with 10 bases that match TRBD2. Trimming cost V 4 bases and J 0 bases; bases outside gene matches: 4. The V gene's germline CDR1 is SEHNR and CDR2 FQNEAQ (reference sequence). The CDR3 extends over 16 amino acids.

The gene calls are TRBV6-2 or TRBV6-3 and TRBJ2-1, with a weak D call TRBD2 (6 bases). Germline CDR1 and CDR2: MNHEY and SVGEGT. Trimming took off 7 bases at V and 8 bases at J, with 18 bases between the two ends. The CDR3 is 14 residues long. In nucleotides, the CDR3 is TGTGCCAGCACCATACCCGGCGGGGTCGATGAGCAGTTCTTC. Its translation is CASTIPGGVDEQFF.

The table lists this clonotype with a few counts. This rearrangement joins TRBV7-9 to TRBJ1-2; D is undetermined. This CDR3 spans 12 amino acids. V was clipped by 5 bases and J by 6 bases, with 10 bases between them. Germline V gene sequence: CDR1 SEHNR, CDR2 FQNEAQ (reference sequence). CDR3 sequence: CASSQRRHGYTF. The CDR3 DNA follows: TGTGCCAGCAGCCAGCGGAGACATGGCTACACCTTC.

This clonotype occurred many times. J is TRBJ1-1 and V is TRBV3-1; D uncertain. CDR3 size: 15 residues. V lost 4 bases to trimming and J lost 5 bases, with 17 bases between them. CDR1 is LGHDT, CDR2 YNNKEL, per germline (reference sequence). CDR3 coding DNA: TGTGCCAGCAGCCTTTCGGTTCTACGGAGGACTGAAGCTTTCTTT. It is translated as CASSLSVLRRTEAFF.

This clonotype was observed a handful of times. This chain uses TRBV6-6 with TRBJ2-7, with D possibly being TRBD1 (6 bases). The CDR3 is made up of 12 amino acids. V was trimmed by 7 bases and J by 6 bases, leaving 13 bases between them. Germline values: CDR1 MNHNY, CDR2 SVGAGI (reference sequence). CDR3 in DNA: TGTGCCAGCAACCAACAGGGAACCGAGCAGTACTTC. Protein sequence: CASNQQGTEQYF.

V gene TRBV10-3 combines with J gene TRBJ2-3; 8 nucleotides align to TRBD1. CDR1 ENHRY and CDR2 SYGVKD come from the germline V gene. Unmatched junction bases numbered 3, after V lost 5 bases and J lost 2 bases. This CDR3 is built from 14 residues. This CDR3 reads CAISPGGSTDTQYF. DNA for the CDR3: TGTGCCATCAGTCCAGGGGGCTCCACAGATACGCAGTATTTT.